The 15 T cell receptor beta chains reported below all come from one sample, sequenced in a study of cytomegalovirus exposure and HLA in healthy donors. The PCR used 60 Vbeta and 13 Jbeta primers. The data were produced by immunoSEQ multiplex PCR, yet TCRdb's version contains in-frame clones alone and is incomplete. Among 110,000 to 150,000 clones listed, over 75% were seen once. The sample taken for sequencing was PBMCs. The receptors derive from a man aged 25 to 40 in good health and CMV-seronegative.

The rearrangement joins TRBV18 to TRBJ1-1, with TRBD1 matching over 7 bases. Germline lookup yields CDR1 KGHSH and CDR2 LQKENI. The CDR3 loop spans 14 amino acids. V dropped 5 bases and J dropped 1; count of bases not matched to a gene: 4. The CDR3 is CASSTGTENTEAFF. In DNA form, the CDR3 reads TGTGCCAGCTCAACCGGGACAGAGAACACTGAAGCTTTCTTT.

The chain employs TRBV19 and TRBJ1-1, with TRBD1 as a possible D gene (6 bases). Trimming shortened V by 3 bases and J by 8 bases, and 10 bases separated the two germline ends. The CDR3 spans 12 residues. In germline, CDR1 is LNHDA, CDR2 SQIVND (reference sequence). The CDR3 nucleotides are TGTGCCAGTAGTATTGGGGGGGCCGAAGCTTTCTTT. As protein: CASSIGGAEAFF.

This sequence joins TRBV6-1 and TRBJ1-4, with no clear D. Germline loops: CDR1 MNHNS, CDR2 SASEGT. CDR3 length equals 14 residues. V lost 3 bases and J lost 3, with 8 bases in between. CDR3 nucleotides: TGTGCCAGCAGTGATACACCCTCTAATGAAAAACTGTTTTTT. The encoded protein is CASSDTPSNEKLFF.

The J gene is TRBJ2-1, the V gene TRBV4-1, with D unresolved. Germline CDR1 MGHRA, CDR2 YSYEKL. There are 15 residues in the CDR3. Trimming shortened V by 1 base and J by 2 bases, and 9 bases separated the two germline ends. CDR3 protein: CASSQVLVAYNEQFF. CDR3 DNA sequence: TGCGCCAGCAGCCAAGTTCTAGTCGCCTACAATGAGCAGTTCTTC.

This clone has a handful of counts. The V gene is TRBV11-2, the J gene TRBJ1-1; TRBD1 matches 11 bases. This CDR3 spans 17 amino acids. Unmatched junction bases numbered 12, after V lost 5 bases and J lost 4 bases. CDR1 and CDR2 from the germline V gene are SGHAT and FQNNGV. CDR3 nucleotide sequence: TGTGCCAGCAGCCTCCTCCTCGTCGGACAGGGGGCCACTGAAGCTTTCTTT. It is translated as CASSLLLVGQGATEAFF.

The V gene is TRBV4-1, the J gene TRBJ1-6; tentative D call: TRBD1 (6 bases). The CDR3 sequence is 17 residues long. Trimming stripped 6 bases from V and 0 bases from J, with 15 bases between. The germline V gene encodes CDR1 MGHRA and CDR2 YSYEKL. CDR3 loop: CASREGTSASYNSPLHF. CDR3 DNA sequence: TGCGCCAGCAGGGAAGGGACATCCGCCTCCTATAATTCACCCCTCCACTTT.

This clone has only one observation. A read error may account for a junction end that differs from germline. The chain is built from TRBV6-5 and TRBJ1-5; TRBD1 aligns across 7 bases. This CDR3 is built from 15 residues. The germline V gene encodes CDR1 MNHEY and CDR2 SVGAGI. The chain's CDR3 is CASSITGASNQPQNF. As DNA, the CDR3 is TGTGCCAGCAGTATAACAGGGGCGAGCAATCAGCCCCAGAATTTT.

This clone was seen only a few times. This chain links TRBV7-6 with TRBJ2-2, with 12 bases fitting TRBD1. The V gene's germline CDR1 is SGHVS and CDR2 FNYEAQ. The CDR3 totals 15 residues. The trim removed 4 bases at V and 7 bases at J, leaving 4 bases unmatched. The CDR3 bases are TGTGCCAGCAGCTCCGGGACAGGGGGCAACGGGGAGCTGTTTTTT. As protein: CASSSGTGGNGELFF.

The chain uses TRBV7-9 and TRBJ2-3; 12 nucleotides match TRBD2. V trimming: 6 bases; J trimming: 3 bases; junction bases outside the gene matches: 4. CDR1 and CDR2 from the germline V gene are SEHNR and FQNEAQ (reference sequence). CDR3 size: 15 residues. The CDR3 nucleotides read TGTGCCAGCAGACTACTAGCGGGGGGAACAGATACGCAGTATTTT. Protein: CASRLLAGGTDTQYF. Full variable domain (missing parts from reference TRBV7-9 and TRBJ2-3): DTGVSQNPRHKITKRGQNVTFRCDPISEHNRLYWYRQTLGQGPEFLTYFQNEAQLEKSRLLSDRFSAERPKGSFSTLEIQRTEQGDSAMYLCASRLLAGGTDTQYFGPGTRLTVL.

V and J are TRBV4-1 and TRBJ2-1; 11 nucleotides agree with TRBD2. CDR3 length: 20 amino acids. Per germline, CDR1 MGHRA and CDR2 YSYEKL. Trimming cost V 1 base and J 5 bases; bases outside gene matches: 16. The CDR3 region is CASSQVGLAGGPGANNEQFF. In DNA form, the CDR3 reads TGCGCCAGCAGCCAAGTAGGGTTAGCGGGAGGGCCCGGGGCGAACAATGAGCAGTTCTTC.

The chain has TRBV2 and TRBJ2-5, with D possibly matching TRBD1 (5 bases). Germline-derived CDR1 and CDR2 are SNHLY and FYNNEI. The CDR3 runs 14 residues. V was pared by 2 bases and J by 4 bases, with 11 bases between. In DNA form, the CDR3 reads TGTGCCAGCAGTGAAAGATATAGGGGAGAGACCCAGTACTTC. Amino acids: CASSERYRGETQYF.

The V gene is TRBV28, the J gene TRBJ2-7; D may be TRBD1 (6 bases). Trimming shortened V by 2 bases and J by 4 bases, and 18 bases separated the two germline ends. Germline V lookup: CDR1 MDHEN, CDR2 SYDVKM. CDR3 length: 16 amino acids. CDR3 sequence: CASSLIGQRTSYEQYF. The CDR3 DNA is TGTGCCAGCAGTTTAATTGGACAGCGGACGTCGTACGAGCAGTACTTC.

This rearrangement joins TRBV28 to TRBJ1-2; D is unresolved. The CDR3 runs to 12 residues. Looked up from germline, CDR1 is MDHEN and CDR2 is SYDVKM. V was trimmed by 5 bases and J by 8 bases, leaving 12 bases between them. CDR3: CASSTLIGGYTF. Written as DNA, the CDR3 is TGTGCCAGCAGTACCCTCATCGGGGGCTACACCTTC.

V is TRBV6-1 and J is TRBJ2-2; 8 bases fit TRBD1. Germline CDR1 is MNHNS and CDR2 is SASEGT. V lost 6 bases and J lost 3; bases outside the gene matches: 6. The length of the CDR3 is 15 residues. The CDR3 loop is CASREQTGDTGELFF. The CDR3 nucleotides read TGTGCCAGCAGAGAACAGACAGGGGACACCGGGGAGCTGTTTTTT.

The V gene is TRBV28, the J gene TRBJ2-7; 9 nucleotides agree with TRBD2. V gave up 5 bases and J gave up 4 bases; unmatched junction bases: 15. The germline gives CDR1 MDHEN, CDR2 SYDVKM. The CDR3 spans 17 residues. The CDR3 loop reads CASSTPGLAGVRYEQYF. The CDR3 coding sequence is TGTGCCAGCAGTACCCCAGGGTTAGCGGGGGTCCGTTACGAGCAGTACTTC.